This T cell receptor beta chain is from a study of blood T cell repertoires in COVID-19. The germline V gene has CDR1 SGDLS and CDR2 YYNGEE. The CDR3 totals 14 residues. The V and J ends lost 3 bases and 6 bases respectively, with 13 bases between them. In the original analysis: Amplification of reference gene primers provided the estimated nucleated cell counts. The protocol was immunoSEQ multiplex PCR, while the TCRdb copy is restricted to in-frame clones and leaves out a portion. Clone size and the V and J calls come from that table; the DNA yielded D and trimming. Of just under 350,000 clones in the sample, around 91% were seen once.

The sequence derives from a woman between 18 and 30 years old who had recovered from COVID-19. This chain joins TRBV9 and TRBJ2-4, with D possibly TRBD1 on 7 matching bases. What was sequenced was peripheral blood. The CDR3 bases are TGTGCCAGCAGCGCGACAGGGACTGGAAACATTCAGTACTTC. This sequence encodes CASSATGTGNIQYF.